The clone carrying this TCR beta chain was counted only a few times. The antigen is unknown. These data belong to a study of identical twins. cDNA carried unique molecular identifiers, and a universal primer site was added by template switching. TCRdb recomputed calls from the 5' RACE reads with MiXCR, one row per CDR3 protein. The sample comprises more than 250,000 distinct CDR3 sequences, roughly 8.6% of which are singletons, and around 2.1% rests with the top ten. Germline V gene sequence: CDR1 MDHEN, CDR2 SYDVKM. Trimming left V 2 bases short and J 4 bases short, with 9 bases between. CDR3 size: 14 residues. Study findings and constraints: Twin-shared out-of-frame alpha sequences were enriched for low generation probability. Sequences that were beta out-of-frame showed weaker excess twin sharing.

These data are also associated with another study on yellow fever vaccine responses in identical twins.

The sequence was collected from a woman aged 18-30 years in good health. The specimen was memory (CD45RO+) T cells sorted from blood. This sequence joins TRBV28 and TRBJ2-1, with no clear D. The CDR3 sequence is CASSLEGFYNEQFF. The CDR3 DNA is TGTGCCAGCAGTTTAGAAGGTTTTTACAATGAGCAGTTCTTC. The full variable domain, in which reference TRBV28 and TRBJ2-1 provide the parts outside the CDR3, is DVKVTQSSRYLVKRTGEKVFLECVQDMDHENMFWYRQDPGLGLRLIYFSYDVKMKEKGDIPEGYSVSREKKERFSLILESASTNQTSMYLCASSLEGFYNEQFFGPGTRLTVL.